One TCR beta chain is described in this entry. The antigen is unknown. This sample is part of a study of stem cell transplantation in POMP-related autoinflammatory disease. The CDR3 has 16 residues. Germline values: CDR1 MNHEY, CDR2 SVGAGI. V was pared by 4 bases and J by 2 bases, with 7 bases of the junction left unmatched. TCRdb's table, derived via immunoSEQ multiplex PCR, lists solely in-frame clones and lacks some. The sample lists 25,000 to 30,000 clones; 75% to 85% were seen once. The study's findings and limits: In PRAID patients, the number of distinct TRB V-J gene pairings was restricted. Across all analyzed T-cell subsets, patients with PRAID tended toward reduced diversity and increased clonality.

The rearrangement joins TRBV6-5 to TRBJ2-1, with 8 bases matching TRBD1. This TCR was sampled from a human donor with POMP-related autoinflammation and immune dysregulation (PRAID). The sequenced sample was CD4+ T cells from PBMCs, obtained before stem cell transplantation. This CDR3 reads CASSSDRAKPYNEQFF. CDR3 sequence (DNA): TGTGCCAGCAGTTCGGACAGGGCAAAACCCTACAATGAGCAGTTCTTC.